This T cell receptor beta chain was captured by sequencing in a study of identical twins. CDR3 length: 18 residues. V lost 0 bases and J lost 2; bases outside the gene matches: 6. Germline V gives CDR1 SGHRS, CDR2 YFSETQ. The authors used template switching to add a universal primer site and gave cDNA unique molecular identifiers. TCRdb used MiXCR to reprocess the 5' RACE reads, holding one entry per CDR3 protein. The table includes about 240,000 distinct CDR3 sequences, 10% to 15% detected once. This clonotype was counted between two and nine times. The same data also contributed to another study, on yellow fever vaccine responses in identical twins.

V gene TRBV5-1 combines with J gene TRBJ2-1; 12 bases are shared with TRBD2. Sequenced material: memory (CD45RO+) T cells sorted from blood. The receptor was derived from a woman under 30 in good health. This chain's CDR3 is CASSLGRLAGDPYNEQFF. The CDR3 DNA follows: TGCGCCAGCAGCTTGGGTCGACTAGCGGGAGACCCCTACAATGAGCAGTTCTTC. Based on the CDR3 plus reference TRBV5-1 and TRBJ2-1, the full variable domain is KAGVTQTPRYLIKTRGQQVTLSCSPISGHRSVSWYQQTPGQGLQFLFEYFSETQRNKGNFPGRFSGRQFSNSRSEMNVSTLELGDSALYLCASSLGRLAGDPYNEQFFGPGTRLTVL.